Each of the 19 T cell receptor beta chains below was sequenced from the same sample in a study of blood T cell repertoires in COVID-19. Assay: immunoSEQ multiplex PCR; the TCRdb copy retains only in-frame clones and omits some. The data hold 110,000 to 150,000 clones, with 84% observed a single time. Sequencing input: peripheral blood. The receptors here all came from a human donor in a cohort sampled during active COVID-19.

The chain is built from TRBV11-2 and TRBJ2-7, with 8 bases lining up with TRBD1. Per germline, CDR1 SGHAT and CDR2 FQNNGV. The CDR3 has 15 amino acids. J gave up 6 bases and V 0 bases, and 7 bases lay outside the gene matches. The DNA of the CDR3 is TGTGCCAGCAGCTTAGAGGACAGGGCCCATAGCGAGCAGTACTTC. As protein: CASSLEDRAHSEQYF.

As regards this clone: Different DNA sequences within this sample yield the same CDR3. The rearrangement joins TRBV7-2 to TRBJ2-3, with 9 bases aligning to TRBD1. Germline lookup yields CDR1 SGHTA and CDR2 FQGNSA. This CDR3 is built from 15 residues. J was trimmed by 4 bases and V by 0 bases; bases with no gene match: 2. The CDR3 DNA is TGTGCCAGCAGCTTAGCTGGACAGGGGTCAGATACGCAGTATTTT. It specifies CASSLAGQGSDTQYF.

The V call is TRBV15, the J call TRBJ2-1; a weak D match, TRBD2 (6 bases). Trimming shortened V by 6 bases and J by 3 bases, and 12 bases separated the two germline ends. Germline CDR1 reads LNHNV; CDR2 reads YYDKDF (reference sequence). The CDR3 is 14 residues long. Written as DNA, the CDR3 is TGTGCCACCAGGGTGGCGGGGCTCTACAATGAGCAGTTCTTC. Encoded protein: CATRVAGLYNEQFF.

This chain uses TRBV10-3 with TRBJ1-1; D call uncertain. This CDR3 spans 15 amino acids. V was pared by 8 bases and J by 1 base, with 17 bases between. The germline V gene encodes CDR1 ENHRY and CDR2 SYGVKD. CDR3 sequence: CAIDLDAGRNTEAFF. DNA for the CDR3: TGTGCCATCGACCTTGATGCGGGCAGGAACACTGAAGCTTTCTTT.

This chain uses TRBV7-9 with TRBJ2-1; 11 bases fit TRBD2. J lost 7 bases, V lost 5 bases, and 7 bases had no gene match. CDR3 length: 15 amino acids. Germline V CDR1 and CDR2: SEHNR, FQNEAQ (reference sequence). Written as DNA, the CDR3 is TGTGCCAGCAGCCTACTAGCGGGAGTTAAGAATGAGCAGTTCTTC. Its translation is CASSLLAGVKNEQFF.

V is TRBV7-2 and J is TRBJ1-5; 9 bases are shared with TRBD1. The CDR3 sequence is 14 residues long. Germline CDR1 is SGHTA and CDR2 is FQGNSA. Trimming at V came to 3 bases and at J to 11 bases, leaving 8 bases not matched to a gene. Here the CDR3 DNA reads TGTGCCAGCAGCTTCTCGCCGGGACAGGGTACCCAGCATTTT. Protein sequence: CASSFSPGQGTQHF.

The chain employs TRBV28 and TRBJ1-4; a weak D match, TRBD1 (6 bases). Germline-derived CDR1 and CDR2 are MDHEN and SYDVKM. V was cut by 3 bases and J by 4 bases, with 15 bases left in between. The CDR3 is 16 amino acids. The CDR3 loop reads CASSFGGQQFNEKLFF. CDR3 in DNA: TGTGCCAGCAGTTTTGGTGGACAGCAATTTAATGAAAAACTGTTTTTT.

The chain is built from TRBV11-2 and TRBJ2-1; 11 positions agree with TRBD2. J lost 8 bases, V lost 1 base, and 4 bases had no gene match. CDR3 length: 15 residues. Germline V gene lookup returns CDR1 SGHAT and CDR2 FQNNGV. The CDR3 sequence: CASSLGSGREDEQFF. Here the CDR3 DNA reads TGTGCCAGCAGCTTAGGTAGCGGGAGGGAGGATGAGCAGTTCTTC.

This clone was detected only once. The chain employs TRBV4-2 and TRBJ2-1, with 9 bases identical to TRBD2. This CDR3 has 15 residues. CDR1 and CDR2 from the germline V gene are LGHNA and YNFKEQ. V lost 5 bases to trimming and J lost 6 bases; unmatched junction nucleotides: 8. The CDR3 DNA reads TGTGCCAGCAGCTCGGGGGCGGGGGGGCTCAATGAGCAGTTCTTC. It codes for CASSSGAGGLNEQFF.

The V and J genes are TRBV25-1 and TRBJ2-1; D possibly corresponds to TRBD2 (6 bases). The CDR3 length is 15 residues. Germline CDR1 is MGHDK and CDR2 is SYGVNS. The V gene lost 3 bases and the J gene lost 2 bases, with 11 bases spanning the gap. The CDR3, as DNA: TGTGCCAGCAGTGATTCGGGAGCACCCTACAATGAGCAGTTCTTC. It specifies CASSDSGAPYNEQFF.

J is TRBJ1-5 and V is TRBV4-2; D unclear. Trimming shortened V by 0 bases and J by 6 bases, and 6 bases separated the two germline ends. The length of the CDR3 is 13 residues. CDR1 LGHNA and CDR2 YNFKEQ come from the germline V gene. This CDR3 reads CASSQDTSQPQHF. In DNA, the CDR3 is TGTGCCAGCAGCCAAGATACAAGTCAGCCCCAGCATTTT.

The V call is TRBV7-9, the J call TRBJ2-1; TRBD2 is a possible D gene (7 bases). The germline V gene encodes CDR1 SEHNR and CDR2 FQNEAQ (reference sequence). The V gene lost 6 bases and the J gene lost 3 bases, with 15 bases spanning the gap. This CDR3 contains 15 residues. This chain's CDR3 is CASRTERGGYNEQFF. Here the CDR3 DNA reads TGTGCCAGCAGGACCGAAAGGGGGGGCTACAATGAGCAGTTCTTC.

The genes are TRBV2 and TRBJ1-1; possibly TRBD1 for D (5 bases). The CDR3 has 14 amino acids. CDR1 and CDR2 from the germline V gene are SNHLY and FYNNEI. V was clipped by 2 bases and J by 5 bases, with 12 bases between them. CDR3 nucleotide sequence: TGTGCCAGCAGTGAATACCGGGGGGAGACTGAAGCTTTCTTT. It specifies CASSEYRGETEAFF.

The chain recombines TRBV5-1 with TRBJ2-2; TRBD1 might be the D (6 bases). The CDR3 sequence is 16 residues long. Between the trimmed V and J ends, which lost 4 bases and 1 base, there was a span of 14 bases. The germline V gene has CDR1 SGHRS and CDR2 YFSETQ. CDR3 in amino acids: CASSIRGGQNTGELFF. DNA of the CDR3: TGCGCCAGCAGCATTCGAGGGGGACAGAACACCGGGGAGCTGTTTTTT. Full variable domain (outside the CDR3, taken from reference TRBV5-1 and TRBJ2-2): KAGVTQTPRYLIKTRGQQVTLSCSPISGHRSVSWYQQTPGQGLQFLFEYFSETQRNKGNFPGRFSGRQFSNSRSEMNVSTLELGDSALYLCASSIRGGQNTGELFFGEGSRLTVL.

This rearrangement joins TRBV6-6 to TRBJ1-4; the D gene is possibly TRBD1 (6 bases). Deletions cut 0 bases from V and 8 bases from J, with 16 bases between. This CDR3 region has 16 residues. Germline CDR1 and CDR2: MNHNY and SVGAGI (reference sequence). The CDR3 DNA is TGTGCCAGCAGTTACTCGAGTGGGGACACATTCGAAAAACTGTTTTTT. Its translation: CASSYSSGDTFEKLFF.

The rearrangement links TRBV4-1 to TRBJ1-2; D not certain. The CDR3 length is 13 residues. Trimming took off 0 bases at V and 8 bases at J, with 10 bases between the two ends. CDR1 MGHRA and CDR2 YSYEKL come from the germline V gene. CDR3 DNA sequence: TGCGCCAGCAGCCAAGAGCGAGGTCCCGGCTACACCTTC. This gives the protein CASSQERGPGYTF.

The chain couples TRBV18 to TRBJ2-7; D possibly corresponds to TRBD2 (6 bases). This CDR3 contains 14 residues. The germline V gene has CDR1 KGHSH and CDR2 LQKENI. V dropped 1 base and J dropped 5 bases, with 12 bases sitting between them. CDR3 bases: TGTGCCAGCTCACCACGGGAGGATCTCCACGAGCAGTACGTC. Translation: CASSPREDLHEQYV.

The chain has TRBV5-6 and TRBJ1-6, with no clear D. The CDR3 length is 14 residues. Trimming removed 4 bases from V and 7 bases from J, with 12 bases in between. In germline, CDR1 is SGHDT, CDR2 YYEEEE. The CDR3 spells CASSPGSENSPLHF. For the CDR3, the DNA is TGTGCCAGCAGCCCGGGATCGGAGAATTCACCCCTCCACTTT.

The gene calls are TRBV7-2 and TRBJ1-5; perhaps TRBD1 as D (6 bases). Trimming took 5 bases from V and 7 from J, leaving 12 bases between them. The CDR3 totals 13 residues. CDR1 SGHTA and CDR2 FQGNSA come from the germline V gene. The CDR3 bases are TGTGCCAGCAGCCCCACAGGGTCACAGCCCCAGCATTTT. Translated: CASSPTGSQPQHF.